This T cell receptor (beta chain) was found in a study of T cell changes during pregnancy in multiple sclerosis. The method was immunoSEQ multiplex PCR; TCRdb's version includes in-frame clones alone and lacks a portion of them. In the table there are 40,000 to 45,000 clones, 90% of which are singletons. Regarding this clone: A read error may produce the germline difference seen at one junction end.

The source of this sequence is a female donor with multiple sclerosis, enrolled in a pregnancy study. The specimen was CD8+ T cells from peripheral blood mononuclear cells, collected in the third trimester of pregnancy.

The CDR3 nucleotides read TGTGCCAGCAGGGAAGGGGGCGCGGATACTAATGAAAAACTGTTTTTT. It translates to CASREGGADTNEKLFF. V gene TRBV2 combines with J gene TRBJ1-4; 7 bases fit TRBD1. The CDR3 totals 16 residues. The V gene's germline CDR1 is SNHLY and CDR2 FYNNEI.